A single sample is the source of the 28 T cell receptor beta chains below, sequenced in a study of OX40 agonist ivuxolimab in advanced cancers. The protocol was immunoSEQ multiplex PCR, while the TCRdb copy is restricted to in-frame clones and leaves out a portion. The profile shows tens of thousands of clones, around nine tenths of them singletons. This specimen was CD4+ or CD8+ T cells sorted from blood, taken in a trial of the OX40 agonist ivuxolimab. All receptors derive from an adult with an advanced solid tumor such as melanoma, head and neck, liver or kidney cancer.

The chain joins TRBV6-5 to TRBJ1-6; D is undetermined. Germline V lookup: CDR1 MNHEY, CDR2 SVGAGI. V was shortened by 9 bases and J by 9 bases, with 6 bases between the two germline ends. The CDR3 is 10 amino acids. CDR3 DNA sequence: TGTGCCAGGGGAGGTTCACCCCTCCACTTT. It translates to CARGGSPLHF.

The gene calls are TRBV28 and TRBJ1-3; D is ambiguous. Between the trimmed V and J ends, which lost 5 bases and 1 base, there was a span of 12 bases. Germline lookup yields CDR1 MDHEN and CDR2 SYDVKM. The CDR3 is made up of 15 amino acids. For the CDR3, the DNA is TGTGCCAGCAGTATCCGACGGTTGTCTGGAAACACCATATATTTT. Residues: CASSIRRLSGNTIYF.

The genes are TRBV11-2 and TRBJ1-4; D call uncertain. The CDR3 is made up of 13 amino acids. The V end was cut by 0 bases, the J end by 12 bases, with 11 bases between. Per germline, CDR1 SGHAT and CDR2 FQNNGV. The CDR3 spells CASSLEGLGELFF. In DNA, the CDR3 is TGTGCCAGCAGCTTAGAAGGACTTGGGGAACTGTTTTTT.

The genes are TRBV7-9 and TRBJ1-5, with D possibly TRBD1 on 6 matching bases. Germline loops: CDR1 SEHNR, CDR2 FQNEAQ (reference sequence). The length of the CDR3 is 14 residues. V was shortened by 6 bases and J by 5 bases, with 14 bases between the two germline ends. This chain's CDR3 is CASSSRGGDQPQHF. The DNA of the CDR3 is TGTGCCAGCAGTTCCAGGGGAGGGGATCAGCCCCAGCATTTT.

The V and J genes are TRBV7-8 and TRBJ2-3, with TRBD2 identical over 13 bases. The CDR3 runs 16 residues. Germline values: CDR1 SGHVS, CDR2 FQNEAQ. The J segment lost 6 bases and the V segment lost 5 bases, leaving 8 bases of the junction unmatched. CDR3 nucleotide sequence: TGTGCCAGCAGCATTCGGACTAGCGGGAGTAAGGATACGCAGTATTTT. Translation: CASSIRTSGSKDTQYF.

CDR3: CASSYSPRDNEQFF. Written as DNA, the CDR3 is TGTGCCAGCAGTTACTCGCCCCGGGACAATGAGCAGTTCTTC. The J gene is TRBJ2-1, the V gene TRBV6-5; D gene uncertain. The ends were cut back, 0 bases at V and 5 bases at J, with 8 bases in the middle. The CDR3 length is 14 residues. Per germline, CDR1 MNHEY and CDR2 SVGAGI.

This clone was seen more than once but under ten times. The genes are TRBV18 and TRBJ2-7; D is ambiguous. Trimming stripped 6 bases from V and 3 bases from J, with 9 bases between. Germline V gene lookup returns CDR1 KGHSH and CDR2 LQKENI. The CDR3 totals 12 residues. This CDR3 is CASSPTGYEQYF. The CDR3 DNA follows: TGTGCCAGCTCCCCAACGGGCTACGAGCAGTACTTC.

The rearrangement links TRBV7-2 to TRBJ2-5; TRBD2 might be the D (6 bases). Deletions cut 4 bases from V and 7 bases from J, with 22 bases between. The CDR3 sequence is 16 residues long. Germline loops: CDR1 SGHTA, CDR2 FQGNSA. In DNA form, the CDR3 reads TGTGCCAGCAGCTCCCTCGGGGACTTTAACAAAGGGACCCAGTACTTC. This translates into CASSSLGDFNKGTQYF.

The V and J genes are TRBV27 and TRBJ2-3, with D unresolved. This CDR3 is 13 amino acids long. Trimming cost V 1 base and J 1 base, with 3 bases left between them. Germline-derived CDR1 and CDR2 are MNHEY and SMNVEV (reference sequence). The CDR3 bases are TGTGCCAGCAGTTTATTGGGCACAGATACGCAGTATTTT. Translated, it gives CASSLLGTDTQYF.

This clone was found once. The rearrangement uses TRBV28 and TRBJ1-4; 7 positions agree with TRBD1. Germline CDR1 MDHEN, CDR2 SYDVKM. The CDR3 covers 14 residues. The ends lost 6 bases at V and 3 bases at J; junction bases unmatched: 4. CDR3 sequence: CASRQGGANEKLFF. Here the CDR3 DNA reads TGTGCCAGCAGGCAGGGGGGGGCTAATGAAAAACTGTTTTTT.

V gene TRBV5-4 combines with J gene TRBJ1-1; D ambiguous. The CDR3 covers 12 residues. Germline V gene lookup returns CDR1 SGHNT and CDR2 YYREEE (reference sequence). V lost 2 bases and J lost 7, with 9 bases in between. The CDR3 region is CASSLPQGEAFF. In DNA form, the CDR3 reads TGTGCCAGCAGCTTACCCCAAGGTGAAGCTTTCTTT.

The chain links TRBV15 to TRBJ2-3; D gene unclear. Germline CDR1 reads LNHNV; CDR2 reads YYDKDF (reference sequence). V was clipped by 3 bases and J by 2 bases, with 9 bases between them. The CDR3 extends over 14 amino acids. CDR3 sequence reads: CATSRGLFTDTQYF. The CDR3, as DNA: TGTGCCACCAGCAGGGGTCTCTTCACAGATACGCAGTATTTT.

The CDR3 DNA reads as TGTGCCAGCAGCGGGATGTGGGGGTCGAACACCGGGGAGCTGTTTTTT. Its translation: CASSGMWGSNTGELFF. The V and J genes are TRBV9 and TRBJ2-2; D possibly uses TRBD1 or TRBD2 (5 bases each). Per germline, CDR1 SGDLS and CDR2 YYNGEE. CDR3 size: 16 residues. V was shortened by 3 bases and J by 0 bases, with 12 bases between the two germline ends.

This clone was detected once. This chain joins TRBV10-3 and TRBJ2-1; 10 bases fit TRBD2. The trim removed 3 bases at V and 8 bases at J, leaving 16 bases unmatched. CDR3 length: 18 amino acids. Germline CDR1 and CDR2: ENHRY and SYGVKD. The CDR3 sequence: CAISDTRGASGSRDEQFF. As DNA, the CDR3 is TGTGCCATCAGTGACACGAGGGGGGCTAGCGGGAGTAGGGATGAGCAGTTCTTC.

The gene calls are TRBV6-5 and TRBJ1-1; D is unresolved. This CDR3 is 12 amino acids long. The V end was cut by 6 bases, the J end by 2 bases, with 7 bases between. From germline, CDR1 is MNHEY and CDR2 SVGAGI. The CDR3 is CASSSPNTEAFF. The CDR3 DNA is TGTGCCAGCAGCTCACCAAACACTGAAGCTTTCTTT.

V is TRBV28 and J is TRBJ1-2; D gene uncertain. The CDR3 runs to 13 residues. Germline assignment: CDR1 MDHEN and CDR2 SYDVKM. Trimming removed 5 bases from V and 2 bases from J, with 9 bases in between. The CDR3 is CASSRTANYGYTF. In DNA, the CDR3 is TGTGCCAGCAGTCGGACGGCGAACTATGGCTACACCTTC.

In its sample, this clone was seen once. The chain uses TRBV4-2 and TRBJ2-1; tentative D call: TRBD1 (5 bases). This CDR3 has 14 residues. V lost 5 bases and J lost 5, with 13 bases in between. Germline-derived CDR1 and CDR2 are LGHNA and YNFKEQ. The CDR3 bases are TGTGCCAGCAGCGCGGACAAGGCGGACAATGAGCAGTTCTTC. Protein: CASSADKADNEQFF.

The chain joins TRBV18 to TRBJ2-1; D might be TRBD2 (6 bases). Germline CDR1 is KGHSH and CDR2 is LQKENI. The CDR3 extends over 15 amino acids. Trimming took off 0 bases at V and 0 bases at J, with 6 bases between the two ends. This CDR3 is CASSPPSGSYNEQFF. DNA for the CDR3: TGTGCCAGCTCACCACCTAGCGGCTCCTACAATGAGCAGTTCTTC.

This clone has more than one count but fewer than ten. This chain connects TRBV15 to TRBJ1-1; no clear D gene. The CDR3 has 16 residues. Deletions cut 0 bases from V and 0 bases from J, with 11 bases between. The germline gives CDR1 LNHNV, CDR2 YYDKDF (reference sequence). Here the CDR3 reads CATSRDLPNMNTEAFF. CDR3 DNA sequence: TGTGCCACCAGCAGAGATCTGCCCAACATGAACACTGAAGCTTTCTTT. Based on the CDR3 plus reference TRBV15 and TRBJ1-1, the full variable domain is DAMVIQNPRYQVTQFGKPVTLSCSQTLNHNVMYWYQQKSSQAPKLLFHYYDKDFNNEADTPDNFQSRRPNTSFCFLDIRSPGLGDTAMYLCATSRDLPNMNTEAFFGQGTRLTVV.

This sequence joins TRBV5-8 and TRBJ2-2; D call uncertain. This CDR3 contains 16 residues. The V end was cut by 4 bases, the J end by 3 bases, with 16 bases between. The germline gives CDR1 SGHTS, CDR2 YDEGEE. The CDR3 nucleotides read TGTGCCAGCAGCCTCTACTTCCGCCCGCACACCGGGGAGCTGTTTTTT. This gives the protein CASSLYFRPHTGELFF.

This clone was seen a handful of times. This chain uses TRBV6-5 with TRBJ2-7; 9 nucleotides line up with TRBD1. With V trimmed by 6 bases and J by 5 bases, 5 bases remained unmatched. This CDR3 spans 13 amino acids. Per the germline V gene, CDR1 is MNHEY and CDR2 is SVGAGI. In DNA, the CDR3 is TGTGCCAGCAGGCTGACAGGGGGAAACGAGCAGTACTTC. Residues: CASRLTGGNEQYF.

The chain carries TRBV7-8 and TRBJ2-1; 13 nucleotides match TRBD2. J lost 4 bases, V lost 5 bases, and 5 bases had no gene match. Germline lookup yields CDR1 SGHVS and CDR2 FQNEAQ. There are 16 residues in the CDR3. The CDR3 region is CASSPLGLAGYNEQFF. CDR3 nucleotide sequence: TGTGCCAGCAGCCCACTGGGACTAGCGGGATACAATGAGCAGTTCTTC.

The chain carries TRBV19 and TRBJ2-3, with unresolved D. This CDR3 has 13 residues. Germline CDR1 LNHDA, CDR2 SQIVND (reference sequence). V dropped 6 bases and J dropped 4 bases, with 11 bases sitting between them. CDR3 protein: CASSNRLADTQYF. For the CDR3, the DNA is TGTGCCAGTAGCAATCGCCTCGCAGATACGCAGTATTTT.

This clone was observed a single time. The chain employs TRBV29-1 and TRBJ2-7; 9 bases map to TRBD1. V was pared by 3 bases and J by 2 bases, with 5 bases of the junction left unmatched. The CDR3 length is 14 residues. CDR1 is SQVTM, CDR2 ANQGSEA, per germline. The CDR3 DNA reads as TGCAGCGTTGATTCCGGGACAGGGACCTACGAGCAGTACTTC. Its translation: CSVDSGTGTYEQYF.

The chain combines TRBV5-1 with TRBJ2-7; D is unresolved. Per germline, CDR1 SGHRS and CDR2 YFSETQ. The CDR3 consists of 14 residues. V lost 7 bases to trimming and J lost 5 bases, with 19 bases between them. The CDR3 reads CASGRSSGLDEQYF. The CDR3 DNA sequence: TGCGCCAGCGGGCGTTCTTCGGGTCTAGACGAGCAGTACTTC.

The gene calls are TRBV7-3 and TRBJ1-5; no clear D gene. The CDR3 loop spans 15 amino acids. Deletions cut 5 bases from V and 1 base from J, with 12 bases between. Per germline, CDR1 SGHTA and CDR2 FQGTGA. The CDR3, as DNA: TGTGCCAGCAGCCCTCCCCGTAACAGCAATCAGCCCCAGCATTTT. Amino acids: CASSPPRNSNQPQHF. Full variable domain (outside the CDR3, taken from reference TRBV7-3 and TRBJ1-5): GAGVSQTPSNKVTEKGKYVELRCDPISGHTALYWYRQSLGQGPEFLIYFQGTGAADDSGLPNDRFFAVRPEGSVSTLKIQRTERGDSAVYLCASSPPRNSNQPQHFGDGTRLSIL.

V gene TRBV6-6 combines with J gene TRBJ2-1, with D perhaps matching TRBD2 (5 bases). CDR1 and CDR2 from the germline V gene are MNHNY and SVGAGI (reference sequence). This CDR3 comprises 13 residues. The V end was cut by 4 bases, the J end by 3 bases, with 7 bases between. The CDR3 spells CASSFTSYNEQFF. In DNA form, the CDR3 reads TGTGCCAGCAGTTTTACTAGCTACAATGAGCAGTTCTTC.

This chain uses TRBV6-4 with TRBJ2-3; no clear D. The ends were cut back, 1 base at V and 1 base at J, with 6 bases in the middle. This CDR3 is built from 14 residues. Per germline, CDR1 MRHNA and CDR2 SNTAGT. CDR3 sequence: CASSDLAGTDTQYF. The CDR3 coding sequence is TGTGCCAGCAGTGACTTGGCTGGCACAGATACGCAGTATTTT.